The 27 T cell receptor beta chains below come from one sample, sequenced in a study of blood T cell repertoires in COVID-19. The table came from immunoSEQ multiplex PCR; TCRdb's copy has only in-frame clones and leaves some out. The sample lists about 160,000 clones, 85% occurring once. The specimen was peripheral blood. Every receptor here comes from a woman between 45 and 60 years old with COVID-19, enrolled during active disease.

The chain is built from TRBV6-1 and TRBJ1-2; D unresolved. V was cut by 0 bases and J by 4 bases, with 6 bases left in between. Germline assignment: CDR1 MNHNS and CDR2 SASEGT. The CDR3 totals 13 residues. CDR3 in DNA: TGTGCCAGCAGTGAAGCACTGAGCTATGGCTACACCTTC. The encoded protein is CASSEALSYGYTF.

Concerning this clone itself: This sequence may be a read error, since a much larger clone differs from it by one base. V and J are TRBV12-3 or TRBV12-4 and TRBJ1-3; the D gene is possibly TRBD1 (5 bases). V lost 5 bases, J lost 0 bases, and 5 bases lay in between. This CDR3 contains 13 residues. This chain's CDR3 is CASSDSSGNTIYF. The DNA of the CDR3 is TGTGCCAGCAGTGACAGCTCTGGAAACACCATATATTTT.

The chain is built from TRBV6-5 and TRBJ2-1; 15 bases line up with TRBD2. V shed 4 bases and J 9 bases; nucleotides not matched to a gene: 4. The CDR3 is made up of 15 amino acids. CDR1 MNHEY and CDR2 SVGAGI come from the germline V gene. DNA of the CDR3: TGTGCCAGCAGTTGGACTAGCGGGGGGGCTGGTGAGCAGTTCTTC. This codes for CASSWTSGGAGEQFF.

The V and J genes are TRBV7-9 and TRBJ2-5, with 9 bases that match TRBD1. CDR1 and CDR2 from the germline V gene are SEHNR and FQNEAQ (reference sequence). The CDR3 is 14 residues long. Trimming took 5 bases from V and 3 from J; bases not matched to a gene: 4. CDR3 loop: CASSQGTGKETQYF. The CDR3 DNA sequence: TGTGCCAGCAGCCAAGGGACAGGGAAAGAGACCCAGTACTTC. Drawing the rest from reference TRBV7-9 and TRBJ2-5, the complete variable domain is DTGVSQNPRHKITKRGQNVTFRCDPISEHNRLYWYRQTLGQGPEFLTYFQNEAQLEKSRLLSDRFSAERPKGSFSTLEIQRTEQGDSAMYLCASSQGTGKETQYFGPGTRLLVL.

The chain links TRBV5-6 to TRBJ2-5; no reliable D call. This CDR3 spans 12 amino acids. V lost 4 bases to trimming and J lost 0 bases, with 4 bases between them. The germline V gene encodes CDR1 SGHDT and CDR2 YYEEEE. The CDR3 sequence is CASSINQETQYF. The CDR3 nucleotides read TGTGCCAGCAGCATAAACCAAGAGACCCAGTACTTC.

V gene TRBV11-2 combines with J gene TRBJ2-2; 14 bases align to TRBD2. CDR1 and CDR2 (germline): SGHAT, FQNNGV. The J segment lost 0 bases and the V segment lost 4 bases, leaving 4 bases of the junction unmatched. The CDR3 contains 18 residues. For the CDR3, the DNA is TGTGCCAGCAGCTCGGGACTAGCGGGGGTCGCGAACACCGGGGAGCTGTTTTTT. It codes for CASSSGLAGVANTGELFF.

This clone was seen once. The CDR3 DNA reads TGTGCCAGCAGCGTAGGCGGATCCTCCTACGAGCAGTACTTC. Translation: CASSVGGSSYEQYF. The chain uses TRBV9 and TRBJ2-7; D ambiguous. Per the germline V gene, CDR1 is SGDLS and CDR2 is YYNGEE. Trimming shortened V by 0 bases and J by 0 bases, and 7 bases separated the two germline ends. The CDR3 is 14 residues long.

The genes are TRBV30 and TRBJ1-6; possible D gene TRBD1, 5 bases. Trimming left V 4 bases short and J 14 bases short, with 15 bases between. There are 12 residues in the CDR3. CDR1 is GTSNPN and CDR2 is SVGIG in the germline V gene (reference sequence). In DNA form, the CDR3 reads TGTGCCTGGACGGCAGGGTCATGGTCCCTCCACTTT. Its protein is CAWTAGSWSLHF.

The V gene is TRBV6-6, the J gene TRBJ2-7; D call uncertain. The germline gives CDR1 MNHNY, CDR2 SVGAGI (reference sequence). V gave up 4 bases and J gave up 0 bases, with 7 bases separating them. This CDR3 is built from 13 residues. The CDR3 DNA sequence: TGTGCCAGCAGTTCCCTCGGCTCCTACGAGCAGTACTTC. The encoded protein is CASSSLGSYEQYF.

The chain uses TRBV7-9 and TRBJ2-1; D perhaps matches TRBD2 (7 bases). V was shortened by 5 bases and J by 6 bases, with 23 bases between the two germline ends. Germline CDR1 reads SEHNR; CDR2 reads FQNEAQ (reference sequence). CDR3 length equals 17 residues. The CDR3 nucleotides are TGTGCCAGCAGCGCCACCCACGGGGGAGGGGGGGTCAATGAGCAGTTCTTC. This encodes CASSATHGGGGVNEQFF. The full variable domain, in which reference TRBV7-9 and TRBJ2-1 provide the parts outside the CDR3, is DTGVSQNPRHKITKRGQNVTFRCDPISEHNRLYWYRQTLGQGPEFLTYFQNEAQLEKSRLLSDRFSAERPKGSFSTLEIQRTEQGDSAMYLCASSATHGGGGVNEQFFGPGTRLTVL.

The chain recombines TRBV4-1 with TRBJ2-7; a weak D match, TRBD2 (6 bases). V lost 4 bases to trimming and J lost 2 bases, with 15 bases between them. The germline CDR1 and CDR2 sequences are MGHRA and YSYEKL. CDR3 size: 15 residues. DNA of the CDR3: TGCGCCAGCAGCCTGGACCGGGACTTTACCTACGAGCAGTACTTC. This gives the protein CASSLDRDFTYEQYF.

V usage is TRBV11-1 and J usage is TRBJ2-3; maybe TRBD2 (7 bases). This CDR3 is 16 amino acids long. The germline gives CDR1 SGHAT, CDR2 FQDESV (reference sequence). Trimming stripped 4 bases from V and 3 bases from J, with 17 bases between. The chain's CDR3 is CASSSGGTRVTDTQYF. The CDR3 DNA reads TGTGCCAGCAGCTCCGGGGGGACACGGGTGACAGATACGCAGTATTTT.

The chain is built from TRBV25-1 and TRBJ1-1; no definite D call. The CDR3 length is 14 residues. Trimming stripped 3 bases from V and 1 base from J, with 9 bases between. CDR1 is MGHDK and CDR2 is SYGVNS in the germline V gene. CDR3 nucleotide sequence: TGTGCCAGCAGTGAGCGGGGAGGGAACACTGAAGCTTTCTTT. Encoded protein: CASSERGGNTEAFF.

Concerning this clone itself: One junction end does not reproduce the germline sequence, and a read error may be involved. The chain has TRBV7-7 and TRBJ2-5, with D tentatively TRBD1 (6 bases). Per the germline V gene, CDR1 is SSHAT and CDR2 is FNYEAQ (reference sequence). The CDR3 is 12 residues long. Written as DNA, the CDR3 is TGTGCTAGCAGGGGCGAAGAAGAGACCCAGTACTTC. The encoded protein is CASRGEEETQYF.

This rearrangement joins TRBV7-2 to TRBJ2-7, with a weak D call TRBD2 (6 bases). The CDR3 extends over 12 amino acids. Germline V lookup: CDR1 SGHTA, CDR2 FQGNSA. With 5 bases removed from V and 4 bases from J, the gap between germline ends came to 9 bases. The CDR3 sequence is CASSARGYEQYF. The CDR3 DNA reads as TGTGCCAGCAGCGCACGGGGGTACGAGCAGTACTTC.

V is TRBV20-1 and J is TRBJ1-3; D is uncertain. Germline V gives CDR1 DFQATT, CDR2 SNEGSKA (reference sequence). This CDR3 contains 14 residues. Trimming removed 3 bases at V and 4 bases at J, with 13 bases between. CDR3: CSASEGASGNTIYF. DNA of the CDR3: TGCAGTGCTAGTGAGGGCGCTTCAGGAAACACCATATATTTT.

CDR3 bases: TGTGCCAGCAGCCCCGGGGAATACTATGGCTACACCTTC. Translating gives CASSPGEYYGYTF. This sequence joins TRBV5-4 and TRBJ1-2, with D unclear. V was cut by 4 bases and J by 3 bases, with 10 bases left in between. Germline CDR1 reads SGHNT; CDR2 reads YYREEE (reference sequence). This CDR3 contains 13 residues.

This clone was seen more than once but under ten times. The rearrangement links TRBV29-1 to TRBJ1-3; no clear D gene. The CDR3 is 14 amino acids. V lost 6 bases to trimming and J lost 0 bases, with 12 bases between them. The germline gives CDR1 SQVTM, CDR2 ANQGSEA. CDR3 sequence: CSVFYSNSGNTIYF. Here the CDR3 DNA reads TGCAGCGTGTTTTACTCCAACTCTGGAAACACCATATATTTT. The full variable domain, rest sourced from reference TRBV29-1 and TRBJ1-3, is SAVISQKPSRDICQRGTSLTIQCQVDSQVTMMFWYRQQPGQSLTLIATANQGSEATYESGFVIDKFPISRPNLTFSTLTVSNMSPEDSSIYLCSVFYSNSGNTIYFGEGSWLTVV.

This clone came up once. The CDR3 nucleotides read TGTGCCAGCAGCTTCGGGGTTATGAACACTGAAGCTTTCTTT. Translation: CASSFGVMNTEAFF. This chain connects TRBV7-2 to TRBJ1-1, with no clear D. The germline gives CDR1 SGHTA, CDR2 FQGNSA. V lost 3 bases to trimming and J lost 0 bases, with 8 bases between them. This CDR3 has 14 residues.

The chain is built from TRBV7-9 and TRBJ1-1, with no clear D. V was trimmed by 2 bases and J by 0 bases, leaving 4 bases between them. Germline assignment: CDR1 SEHNR and CDR2 FQNEAQ (reference sequence). This CDR3 region has 13 residues. CDR3 nucleotides: TGTGCCAGCAGCTTACCGGTGAACACTGAAGCTTTCTTT. Its protein is CASSLPVNTEAFF. Together with reference TRBV7-9 and TRBJ1-1, the CDR3 gives the full variable domain: DTGVSQNPRHKITKRGQNVTFRCDPISEHNRLYWYRQTLGQGPEFLTYFQNEAQLEKSRLLSDRFSAERPKGSFSTLEIQRTEQGDSAMYLCASSLPVNTEAFFGQGTRLTVV.

J is TRBJ1-1 and V is TRBV24-1, with D unresolved. The V gene's germline CDR1 is KGHDR and CDR2 SFDVKD. The V and J ends lost 1 base and 2 bases respectively, with 4 bases between them. CDR3 size: 13 residues. The CDR3 sequence: CATSDFPNTEAFF. As DNA, the CDR3 is TGTGCCACCAGTGATTTTCCTAACACTGAAGCTTTCTTT.

J is TRBJ1-6 and V is TRBV5-8; 8 nucleotides align to TRBD1. Germline V gives CDR1 SGHTS, CDR2 YDEGEE. Trimming took 1 base from V and 6 from J; bases not matched to a gene: 3. CDR3 length equals 15 residues. CDR3 loop: CASSLRQGPNSPLHF. The CDR3 coding sequence is TGTGCCAGCAGCTTGAGACAGGGGCCTAATTCACCCCTCCACTTT.

The chain carries TRBV2 and TRBJ1-2; D ambiguous. The CDR3 has 16 residues. Between the trimmed V and J ends, which lost 5 bases and 3 bases, there was a span of 19 bases. The V gene's germline CDR1 is SNHLY and CDR2 FYNNEI. CDR3 protein: CASSYPSRAVDYGYTF. The CDR3 DNA reads TGTGCCAGCAGTTATCCGAGCCGCGCGGTAGACTATGGCTACACCTTC.

This clone was found once. The CDR3 coding sequence is TGTGCCAGCAGCCAGGAAAGGACTATTGAGCAGTTCTTC. Encoded protein: CASSQERTIEQFF. The V gene is TRBV3-1 (or the pseudogene TRBV3-2), the J gene TRBJ2-1, with D perhaps TRBD2 (6 bases). The V gene lost 3 bases and the J gene lost 9 bases, with 12 bases spanning the gap. CDR3 length equals 13 residues. In germline, CDR1 is LGHDT, CDR2 YNNKEL (reference sequence).

The chain carries TRBV19 and TRBJ1-4; a possible D gene is TRBD1 (5 bases). The CDR3 consists of 15 residues. The V and J ends lost 7 bases and 4 bases respectively, with 16 bases between them. The germline CDR1 and CDR2 sequences are LNHDA and SQIVND (reference sequence). The CDR3 nucleotides read TGTGCCAGTACTAAGATAGACAGAAATAATGAAAAACTGTTTTTT. Residues: CASTKIDRNNEKLFF.

The chain carries TRBV3-1 (or the pseudogene TRBV3-2) and TRBJ1-2; tentatively, D is TRBD1 (6 bases). The CDR3 contains 18 residues. Looked up from germline, CDR1 is LGHDT and CDR2 is YNNKEL (reference sequence). V gave up 1 base and J gave up 7 bases, with 25 bases separating them. The CDR3 here is CASSQVMLGGGPTGGYTF. In DNA form, the CDR3 reads TGTGCCAGCAGCCAAGTGATGCTCGGGGGGGGCCCTACTGGTGGCTACACCTTC.

This chain links TRBV6-5 with TRBJ1-6; no clear D. The germline V gene has CDR1 MNHEY and CDR2 SVGAGI. V dropped 2 bases and J dropped 9 bases, with 17 bases sitting between them. The CDR3 extends over 16 amino acids. The CDR3 sequence is CASSYGRVRKGSPLHF. CDR3 DNA sequence: TGTGCCAGCAGTTACGGGAGGGTAAGAAAAGGTTCACCCCTCCACTTT.